Sequencing of this TCR beta chain was carried out in a study of blood T cell repertoires in COVID-19. Across the whole study: The origin of the acute and convalescent COVID-19 samples was the United States, Italy and Spain. In each case, the material was cDNA or gDNA derived from T cells, B-cell-depleted T cells, or PBMCs.

CDR3 length: 12 residues. V dropped 4 bases and J dropped 9 bases, with 10 bases sitting between them. The germline gives CDR1 SGHTS, CDR2 YDEGEE. Recovered status applied to Cohort 3 donors who had two consecutive negative PCRs. It also applied to those with clearance or with symptom resolution. The authors' processing: By means of reference gene primer amplification, nucleated cell counts were estimated. Libraries were prepared by immunoSEQ multiplex PCR; TCRdb keeps only in-frame clonotypes and omits some of them. Clonal size and the V and J genes are those of that table, whereas D and trimming came from the DNA. In the table there are about 180,000 clones, 78% of which are singletons.

The source of this sequence is a woman between 45 and 65 years old who had recovered from COVID-19. Sequencing input: PBMCs or T cells enriched from blood (not recorded which). The V and J genes are TRBV5-8 and TRBJ2-2; D is uncertain. DNA of the CDR3: TGTGCCAGCAGCGTACAGTTCTGGGAGCTGTTTTTT. Translated: CASSVQFWELFF.